This paragraph reports one T cell receptor beta chain. Its cognate antigen has yet to be identified. Per-base qualities were not stored, and no clone one base away is much larger. The cohort consisted of approximately 670 healthy bone marrow donors. All cohort members were sampled while nominally healthy, although unrecorded immune exposures were likely present. The donor was CMV seropositive and was included in the group of approximately 300 seropositive cohort members. A peripheral blood sample was collected from each donor, and TCR beta sequencing was performed on peripheral blood mononuclear cells. Genomic DNA was extracted from the blood cell samples with the Qiagen DNeasy Blood Extraction Kit. This record comes from a study of cytomegalovirus exposure and HLA in healthy donors listed by TCRdb under 2017. Some background on the complete study: An earlier analysis of fewer than 750 of the donors reported about 260 Gb of sequence data and approximately 120 million unique TCR beta sequences obtained from around 170 million T cells. Every repertoire in the discovery cohort had been generated on one and the same sequencing platform. The study profiled the T cell repertoires of approximately 700 subjects by immunosequencing and related them to cytomegalovirus serostatus. An earlier analysis of approximately 640 of the donors applied high-throughput TCR beta sequencing to assess whether each TCR beta V gene segment acted as functional or pseudogenic. A handful of DR-DQ haplotypes were handled as single units for association and clustering because linkage in the cohort was strong. Alongside the repertoire data, information on donor age, sex, ethnicity and CMV serostatus was compiled. Besides the first cohort of roughly 660 subjects, a separate validation cohort made up of over 95 different subjects was used. Class I and class II HLA loci were covered by the typing at four-digit resolution. The number of typed donors differed by locus: about 620-630 for A, B, C, DRB1 and DQB1; 500 to 550 for DQA1; roughly 600 for DPA1; and around 450 for DPB1. A later analysis re-analyzed previously published TCR beta repertoires from 600 to 850 donors and added high-resolution HLA genotyping to study TCR occurrence patterns. The later analysis used no new phenotypic data to find candidate immune exposures, relying instead on TCR beta sequences and their occurrence across donors. Among roughly 400 genotyped donors of the cohort, an average of approximately 200,000 unique TCR beta nucleotide sequences was sequenced per donor, of which about 18% were non-productive. Roughly 310 gigabases of sequencing data and approximately 84 million unique TCR sequences were included in an early release covering 550 to 650 HLA-typed donors. The study aimed to test whether signatures of past pathogen exposure could be identified by cataloging public T cell receptors. A later genetic analysis used genome-wide SNP genotypes for about 65% of the roughly 670 donors, treating that subset as a discovery cohort. To predict cytomegalovirus infection status, the study combined high-throughput TCR immunosequencing, statistical association of individual TCRs with disease status, and machine learning. Of the roughly 420 genotyped donors, 81% were placed in the genetic ancestry cluster associated with self-reported Caucasian donors.

The germline V gene encodes CDR1 SGHTA and CDR2 FQGNSA. A distance of 16 bases separates the germline ends of V and J, which lose 4 bases and 5 bases respectively. CDR3 length: 15 amino acids, cysteine to phenylalanine. Only the CDR3 region is kept as DNA, spanning 45 bases read in frame from base 1. Preparation of the library involved the immunoSEQ multiplex PCR assay. The multiplex PCR relied on a mix of 60 forward primers for TCR Vbeta segments and 13 reverse primers for TCR Jbeta segments. The CDR3 region of rearranged TCR beta genes was amplified from genomic DNA with a multiplex PCR assay. Amplified TCR beta libraries were sequenced as 87-base-pair reads on the Illumina HiSeq System. On the study's bioinformatics: Across the roughly 600 repertoires, a later analysis counted approximately 75 million unique TCR beta chains, roughly 11 million of which were shared by at least two donors. Raw reads were error-corrected and collapsed into unique sequences with a nearest-neighbor algorithm that merged closely related sequences to remove PCR and sequencing errors. CDR3 sequences were aligned to IMGT reference sequences to assign V, D and J gene segments. For a sequence to be retained, a match of at least six nucleotides was required to both a V gene segment and a J gene segment. A rearrangement counted as productive if the CDR3 had no stop codons and remained in frame with V and J, and every other rearrangement counted as non-productive. Following IMGT convention, CDR3 was defined as the stretch from the second conserved V-encoded cysteine up to the conserved J-encoded phenylalanine. The earlier analysis of roughly 590 of the donors excluded sequences that lacked an unambiguous match to a single V gene segment. In an earlier analysis of 587 of the donors, V segments were called functional above 56.7% productive rearrangements and were called segregating when the between-donor standard deviation exceeded 5%. A statistical classification framework was built to diagnose cytomegalovirus status from the catalog of TCR beta chain sequences. In a later analysis, TCR nucleotide sequences were compared against IMGT/GENE-DB human TR gene sequences so that V and J genes could be assigned. The TCRdist pipeline was used in a later analysis to assign CDR3 sequences and most-parsimonious VDJ recombination scenarios. A later analysis defined each TCR beta chain by its CDR3 amino acid sequence plus V-gene family, and excluded reads lacking a unique V-gene family. To address suspected cross-contamination and a sequencing artifact, a later analysis removed a few hundred highly shared, low-generation-probability nucleotide sequences. In a later analysis, a clonal expansion index for each public chain was calculated from normalized within-repertoire ranks of inferred template counts. In a later analysis, generation probabilities were computed with a VDJ recombination model fitted to out-of-frame rearrangements, and the resulting probabilities were checked against IGoR. A later analysis scored TCR-TCR, TCR-HLA and TCR-CMV co-occurrence with hypergeometric tests, applying a repertoire-size bias correction to TCR pairs. A later analysis estimated false discovery rates by permuting HLA or CMV assignments 20 times. In a later analysis, co-occurring TCRs were grouped with DBSCAN, and TCRdist sequence similarity was added when clustering was performed within HLA-allele-positive subsets. Repertoires with fewer than 30,000 or more than 120,000 public chains were left out of co-occurrence clustering, as were a handful of repertoires with anomalous nucleotide sharing. This immuneACCESS table, as held by TCRdb, lists in-frame sequences with V and J called but not all clones. Of the missing ones, under half trace to an unresolved V gene in checked studies; the others have no known cause. The DNA gave D and trimming, while V, J and clone size come from that table. The sample table contains under 200,000 clones; only one count was recorded for around 77% of them. Clones ranked in the top ten supply 1% of the sample.

What the study reported, not specific to this receptor: Across donors, most TCR sequences were observed very rarely, whereas some public TCRs were present in many individuals. In a later analysis, TCR association rates were found to vary across HLA loci, with the most associated TCRs seen for DRB1 alleles and the fewest for HLA-C alleles. Immune exposure information for the cohort was limited to CMV serostatus. The 87-base-pair reads could not distinguish some IMGT-functional V segments, including TRBV6-2 and TRBV6-3, so those segments were excluded. The classifier was reported to diagnose cytomegalovirus status with high specificity and sensitivity in both the original and validation cohorts. A later analysis associated 15,000 to 20,000 TCR beta sequences with specific HLA alleles at a false discovery rate of 0.05. Correlated functional status among segregating V segments might be attributable to linkage disequilibrium, but an unknown experimental factor could not be ruled out. Because counts were too low, roughly 18 rarely observed V segments, including chromosome 9 orphons, were left out of the earlier analysis of over 550 of the donors. Presence/absence analyses assumed roughly uniform sequencing depth across donors, an assumption that may not hold. In a later analysis, most CMV-associated TCR beta chains were found to appear HLA-restricted, with HLA associations seemingly driven largely by CMV exposure. The study gave a list of under 200 TCR beta chains associated with cytomegalovirus. Broadly in line with IMGT annotations, most TCR beta V segments showed up in productive rearrangements about 90% or about 30% of the time in an earlier analysis of a few hundred of the donors. A later genetic analysis associated a missense DCLRE1C variant with V-gene and J-gene trimming of TCR beta chains, and an independent cohort replicated the association. Assigning TCR associations to individual alleles was difficult when HLA alleles, especially DR and DQ, strongly co-occurred. According to a later genetic analysis, donors in an Asian-associated ancestry cluster had fewer N-insertions in productive TCRs than the approximately 630-donor mean. Because HLA typing was unavailable for some donors at each locus, only the typed subset was used in association tests. In this cohort, only TCR beta chains were sequenced, and detectable features were limited by the absence of alpha or paired-chain data. The authors suggested that the approach could potentially be generalized to other disease states and immunological phenotypes. In vitro tests confirmed that a few of the cytomegalovirus-associated TCR beta chains recognize cytomegalovirus antigens. According to a later analysis, parvovirus B19, influenza, CMV and Epstein-Barr virus appeared linked to several top co-occurrence clusters. A cluster of highly shared sequence variants was judged likely to represent a technical artifact of the sequencing pipeline. In a later analysis, HLA-associated TCR beta chains were found to be more clonally expanded and to have lower generation probabilities than equally common non-associated chains. A further reported finding was that TCR beta sequences accurately predicted the HLA-A and HLA-B alleles for most subjects in the first cohort.

Material: PBMCs. The source is a woman aged 45-59 years in good health and CMV-seropositive. Recombination linked TRBV7-2 to TRBJ2-3, and TRBD2 may be the D gene, going by 5 matching bases. The nucleotides read TGTGCCAGCAGCTCCCATACAAGCGAGGGAGATACGCAGTATTTT. Translated, it gives CASSSHTSEGDTQYF.